The TCR beta chain under discussion was sequenced for a study of T cell responses to AZD1222 COVID-19 vaccine. The length of the CDR3 is 12 residues. Trimming cost V 3 bases and J 8 bases, with 10 bases left between them. Sequencing used immunoSEQ multiplex PCR; TCRdb keeps in-frame clones, though not all of them. Counted here are about 120,000 clones, approximately 83% occurring once; the ten biggest clones make up almost 9.5%. General study results and limits: Every sample of the repertoires postdated the peak T cell response. Once two AZD1222 doses were given, Spike-specific TCR breadth and depth went up.

Of note for this clone: What it binds is unknown.

This specimen consisted of peripheral blood, obtained on day 0 of AZD1222 vaccination. The receptor's source is an adult in good health. J is TRBJ1-2 and V is TRBV12-3 or TRBV12-4; D is unclear. This CDR3 is CASSLEGGGYTF. The DNA for the CDR3 is TGTGCCAGCAGTTTGGAGGGAGGCGGCTACACCTTC.